This T cell receptor beta chain came from a study of blood T cell repertoires in COVID-19. Looking at the study overall: Italy, Spain and the United States were the sources of the convalescent and acute COVID-19 samples. In each case, the material was cDNA or gDNA derived from T cells, B-cell-depleted T cells, or PBMCs.

Original analysis: Amplification of reference gene primers was used by the study to estimate nucleated cell counts. The protocol was immunoSEQ multiplex PCR, while the TCRdb copy is restricted to in-frame clones and leaves out a portion. The D gene and trimming were derived from the DNA, and the V and J assignments and clone size from that table. This table has fewer than 95,000 clones, 70% to 90% appearing once. CDR3 length: 13 amino acids. Trimming pared 6 bases from V and 12 bases from J, leaving 18 bases between. In germline, CDR1 is KGHSH, CDR2 LQKENI. Material: peripheral blood. The chain carries TRBV18 and TRBJ2-1; a weak D match, TRBD1 (6 bases). This clonotype was sampled from a man in his forties or fifties with active or convalescent COVID-19. The CDR3 DNA sequence: TGTGCCAGCTCTCTACAAGGACAGTCTGGGCAGTTCTTC. Translation gives CASSLQGQSGQFF. Combining the CDR3 with reference TRBV18 and TRBJ2-1 gives the whole variable domain NAGVMQNPRHLVRRRGQEARLRCSPMKGHSHVYWYRQLPEEGLKFMVYLQKENIIDESGMPKERFSAEFPKEGPSILRIQQVVRGDSAAYFCASSLQGQSGQFFGPGTRLTVL.